This T cell receptor beta chain was captured by sequencing in a study of glioma-infiltrating T cells (TCRdb year 2016). For context, the study as a whole: Low-grade gliomas were WHO grade II oligodendrogliomas or astrocytomas, and glioblastomas were WHO grade IV tumors sampled at initial rather than recurrent diagnosis. Dexamethasone was administered to glioma patients for six or fewer days before surgery. Sequencing coverage of roughly 4- to 11-fold of 1 million or so peripheral T cells was targeted for blood libraries. The study sequenced TCR alpha- and beta-chain repertoires from glioma tissue, from non-neoplastic brain tissue and from matched peripheral blood mononuclear cells. Each tissue-infiltrating repertoire was compared with the same patient's peripheral blood repertoire to measure divergence between tissue and blood T-cell populations. Three low-grade glioma patients, fewer than 10 primary glioblastoma patients and three non-glioma patients contributing non-neoplastic brain tissue were included in the paired cohort. The paper's findings and limits, for the study overall: In non-neoplastic patients, VJ-independent divergence between tissue and blood fell below expectation, whereas in all gliomas, and especially in low-grade gliomas, the divergence rose above expectation. Only a very small number of CDR3 sequences turned up in both tissue and blood, a result put down to high CDR3 diversity combined with limited sampling. Small numbers underpinned the group comparisons: roughly eight glioblastoma patients, three low-grade glioma patients and three non-neoplastic patients. Patients with low tissue-blood divergence were marked by a signature set of shared blood CDR3 motifs, and that set was depleted in highly divergent patients.

Immediately after resection, surgical brain or tumor specimens were cryofrozen in liquid nitrogen, with peripheral blood cells collected concurrently. This clonotype was seen at least ten times. Its target antigen remains unknown. Per-base quality was not reported, and no clone a single base away is much larger than it. The iRepertoire nested amplicon-rescue multiplex PCR (arm-PCR) platform was used to amplify TCR alpha and beta CDR3 regions from RNA. For one-step reverse transcription and amplification, about 85-450 ng of tissue mRNA or PBMC total RNA was used as input. Following bead purification, Illumina adapters were added by a secondary multiplex PCR, and the libraries were gel-purified between 200 and 400 bp. Libraries carried internal 6-nucleotide barcodes used for demultiplexing. Sequencing of libraries was performed on an Illumina MiSeq with 2x220 or 2x250 nucleotide paired-end reads. In the original analysis: Paired reads were merged using FLASH 1.2.11 and aligned with BWA-MEM to the GRCh37 human genome, and TRA and TRB reads were then extracted. V and J assignment used an IMGT-derived reference of cassette sequences and CDR3 motifs that included pseudogenes. Reads were translated in three frames, and productive CDR3s were defined by a C…FGXG motif without stop codons. Unique combinations of V-J cassette pair and CDR3 amino acid sequence were defined as clonotypes. Reads were filtered by Hamming distance, with the threshold set by the sequence error rate of each sample in mapped regions. TCRdb itself trimmed the public reads at Q25 with fastp, ran MiXCR and retained productive beta chains. Records with the same CDR3 protein are collapsed into one entry carrying the most frequent genes and DNA. Here the V and J calls rest on TCRdb's processing, not on the authors' analysis. The sample has 300,000 to 450,000 distinct CDR3 sequences on record, 41% of them singletons. The ten largest make up about 12% of the sample.

Looking up the germline V gene (reference sequence) yields CDR1 MNHEY and CDR2 SMNVEV. The CDR3 numbers 14 residues from cysteine through phenylalanine. The DNA shown is the 42-base CDR3, in frame from base 1. V drops 2 bases and J drops 0 bases, leaving 8 bases in between. This sequence originates from a human donor with low-grade glioma or glioblastoma, undergoing nonglioma brain surgery, or in good health (not recorded which). Sequencing was performed on glioma tissue, nonneoplastic brain tissue, or PBMCs (not recorded which). The rearrangement combines TRBV27 with TRBJ2-7; possibly the D gene is TRBD1, per 5 matching bases. At the DNA level, the sequence is TGTGCCAGCAGTTTACATGACAGCTCCTACGAGCAGTACTTC. It translates to CASSLHDSSYEQYF.